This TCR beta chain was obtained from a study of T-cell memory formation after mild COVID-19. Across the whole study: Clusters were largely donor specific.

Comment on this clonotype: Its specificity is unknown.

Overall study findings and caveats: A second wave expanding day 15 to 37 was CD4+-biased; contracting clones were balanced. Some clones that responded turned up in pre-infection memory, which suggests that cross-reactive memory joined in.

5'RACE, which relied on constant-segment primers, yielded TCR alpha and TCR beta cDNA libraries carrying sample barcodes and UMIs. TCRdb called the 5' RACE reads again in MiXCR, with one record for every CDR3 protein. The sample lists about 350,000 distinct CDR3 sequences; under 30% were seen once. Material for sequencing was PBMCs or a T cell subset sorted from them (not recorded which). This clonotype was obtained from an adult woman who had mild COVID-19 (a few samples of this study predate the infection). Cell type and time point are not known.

This CDR3 reads CAWKRRSGANVLTF. The DNA for the CDR3 is TGTGCCTGGAAGAGGCGCTCTGGGGCCAACGTCCTGACTTTC. The V gene is TRBV30, the J gene TRBJ2-6; D is unresolved. CDR1 is GTSNPN and CDR2 is SVGIG in the germline V gene (reference sequence). The V gene lost 4 bases and the J gene lost 0 bases, with 7 bases spanning the gap. The CDR3 is 14 amino acids.